Listed below are T cell receptor beta chains from one sample, sequenced in a study of blood T cell repertoires in COVID-19. Produced via immunoSEQ multiplex PCR; TCRdb's table is partial and in-frame only. Of about 380,000 clones in the sample, about four fifths were seen once. The sequenced sample consisted of peripheral blood. All receptors come from a human donor with acute or convalescent COVID-19. The donor label of this sample is uncertain. Both conserved end residues are part of each CDR3. A D gene is named only where the DNA matches it firmly. Expanded clones are given a class, and other clones once, few, many or no size at all.

v_call	cdr3_length	d_call	clone_size	j_call	cdr3_aa	cdr3_nt
TRBV7-2	14	TRBD2	once	TRBJ2-7	CASSSGGTFNEQYF	TGTGCCAGCAGCTCGGGAGGGACATTTAACGAGCAGTACTTC
TRBV29-1	13	-	-	TRBJ1-1	CSVSGQLNTEAFF	TGCAGCGTTAGTGGACAGTTGAACACTGAAGCTTTCTTT
TRBV18	15	TRBD1	-	TRBJ2-3	CASADRGISTDTQYF	TGTGCCAGCGCTGACAGGGGGATTAGCACAGATACGCAGTATTTT
TRBV29-1	13	-	-	TRBJ1-5	CSVVSGQGQPQHF	TGCAGCGTTGTGTCAGGCCAGGGGCAGCCCCAGCATTTT
TRBV28	15	TRBD2	-	TRBJ2-4	CASRPTSGRLNIQYF	TGTGCCAGCAGGCCAACTAGCGGGAGATTAAACATTCAGTACTTC
TRBV7-2	15	-	few	TRBJ2-1	CASSLHREAYNEQFF	TGTGCCAGCAGCCTCCACAGGGAAGCCTACAATGAGCAGTTCTTC
TRBV19	14	-	-	TRBJ2-7	CASSIVARSYEQYF	TGTGCCAGTAGTATAGTTGCTCGGTCCTACGAGCAGTACTTC
TRBV30	15	TRBD2	-	TRBJ2-2	CAWSLGLAGTGELFF	TGTGCCTGGAGTTTGGGGCTAGCGGGCACCGGGGAGCTGTTTTTT
TRBV6-1	15	-	-	TRBJ2-7	CASSEAAGRIYEQYF	TGTGCCAGCAGTGAAGCTGCCGGGAGAATCTACGAGCAGTACTTC
TRBV18	13	-	-	TRBJ2-7	CASSSDKNYEQYF	TGTGCCAGCTCCTCGGACAAGAACTACGAGCAGTACTTC
TRBV11-2	15	-	-	TRBJ2-7	CASSPRFTSSYEQYF	TGTGCCAGCAGCCCCCGTTTCACTAGCTCCTACGAGCAGTACTTC
TRBV5-1	18	TRBD1	once	TRBJ2-3	CASSFGTRQGVSTDTQYF	TGCGCCAGCAGCTTTGGCACCCGACAGGGGGTTAGCACAGATACGCAGTATTTT
TRBV9	14	TRBD1	few	TRBJ2-5	CASTGTGGKETQYF	TGTGCCAGCACCGGGACAGGGGGGAAAGAGACCCAGTACTTC
TRBV3-1/TRBV3-2	15	-	-	TRBJ1-3	CASSPPGKVRNTIYF	TGTGCCAGCAGCCCACCGGGTAAGGTCCGGAACACCATATATTTT
TRBV3-1/TRBV3-2	13	TRBD1	-	TRBJ2-5	CASSRTGKETQYF	TGTGCCAGCAGCCGGACAGGGAAAGAGACCCAGTACTTC
TRBV27	17	TRBD2	-	TRBJ2-1	CASSSPHLAGVVNEQFF	TGTGCCAGCAGTTCCCCCCACCTAGCGGGAGTGGTCAATGAGCAGTTCTTC
TRBV6-5	14	-	-	TRBJ1-1	CASSYPGQEGIAFF	TGTGCCAGCAGTTACCCCGGGCAGGAGGGAATTGCTTTCTTT
TRBV12-5	14	-	-	TRBJ2-7	CASGLGVGSLEQYF	TGTGCTAGTGGTTTGGGAGTCGGTTCTCTCGAGCAGTACTTC
TRBV27	13	-	-	TRBJ2-1	CASSPTTGNEQFF	TGTGCCAGCAGTCCCACAACCGGGAATGAGCAGTTCTTC
TRBV6-5	12	-	-	TRBJ1-5	CATLAGNQPQHF	TGTGCCACCCTTGCCGGGAATCAGCCCCAGCATTTT
TRBV7-9	14	-	-	TRBJ1-6	CASSLPRDTSPLHF	TGTGCCAGCAGCTTACCAAGGGACACTTCACCCCTCCACTTT
TRBV5-1	16	-	-	TRBJ1-3	CASSLAGGSSGNTIYF	TGCGCCAGCAGCTTGGCCGGGGGGAGCTCTGGAAACACCATATATTTT
TRBV18	16	-	-	TRBJ1-5	CASSPLAGQPNQPQHF	TGTGCCAGCTCCCCCCTTGCCGGACAGCCAAATCAGCCCCAGCATTTT
TRBV28	15	TRBD2	-	TRBJ2-7	CASSFSGGSSYEQYF	TGTGCCAGCAGTTTTTCGGGGGGGAGCTCCTACGAGCAGTACTTC
TRBV3-1/TRBV3-2	14	-	-	TRBJ1-1	CASSPSGGRTEAFF	TGTGCCAGCAGCCCATCCGGGGGTCGCACTGAAGCTTTCTTT
TRBV7-9	15	TRBD1	-	TRBJ1-2	CASSLGTGENYGYTF	TGTGCCAGCAGCTTAGGGACAGGGGAGAACTATGGCTACACCTTC
TRBV11-2	16	-	-	TRBJ2-4	CASSPSQGLAKNIQYF	TGTGCCAGCAGCCCCAGTCAGGGTCTAGCCAAAAACATTCAGTACTTC
TRBV2	13	-	-	TRBJ1-5	CASQPTQGHQWHF	TGTGCCAGCCAGCCTACACAGGGCCACCAATGGCATTTT
TRBV7-9	18	TRBD1	-	TRBJ1-1	CASSHPLVRGGLNTEAFF	TGTGCCAGCAGCCATCCCTTGGTTAGAGGGGGCTTGAACACTGAAGCTTTCTTT
TRBV27	13	-	once	TRBJ1-5	CASSSRRDQPQHF	TGTGCCAGCAGTTCCCGGAGGGATCAGCCCCAGCATTTT
TRBV2	13	TRBD1	once	TRBJ2-1	CASSLDRAAEQFF	TGTGCCAGCAGTCTGGACAGGGCCGCTGAGCAGTTCTTC
TRBV30	15	TRBD1	-	TRBJ1-2	CAWSHPGGANYGYTF	TGTGCCTGGAGCCACCCAGGGGGAGCTAACTATGGCTACACCTTC
TRBV7-2	14	-	-	TRBJ1-5	CASSPAGRGKPQHF	TGTGCCAGCAGCCCAGCGGGCAGAGGTAAGCCCCAGCATTTT
TRBV6-5	14	TRBD1	-	TRBJ2-2	CASTPTGWDGELFF	TGTGCCAGCACCCCGACAGGGTGGGACGGGGAGCTGTTTTTT
TRBV18	16	-	-	TRBJ1-1	CASSPLTPRSSTEAFF	TGTGCCAGCTCACCCCTGACACCGCGCTCGAGCACTGAAGCTTTCTTT